These 18 T cell receptor beta chains were sequenced from one sample in a study of graft-versus-host responses after intestinal transplantation. Their antigen targets remain unknown. TCRdb's copy holds only in-frame clones and misses some; the assay was immunoSEQ multiplex PCR. Of over 75,000 clones listed, approximately 90% are singletons. The material sequenced was unstimulated CD8+ T cells sorted from spleen or lymph node cells, taken before transplant. These receptor sequences come from a human donor who was the organ donor for an intestinal transplant.

This clone was seen only once. The chain couples TRBV6-1 to TRBJ1-2; D may be TRBD1 (6 bases). V lost 4 bases and J 6 bases, leaving 12 bases between the germline ends. CDR1 and CDR2 from the germline V gene are MNHNS and SASEGT. This CDR3 contains 13 residues. DNA for the CDR3: TGTGCCAGCAGTGGAAGGCCAGGGGATGGCTACACCTTC. Encoded protein: CASSGRPGDGYTF.

The chain links TRBV7-6 to TRBJ2-2; perhaps TRBD2 as D (5 bases). Trimming took off 1 base at V and 3 bases at J, with 9 bases between the two ends. This CDR3 is built from 15 residues. Looked up from germline, CDR1 is SGHVS and CDR2 is FNYEAQ. In DNA form, the CDR3 reads TGTGCCAGCAGCTTAGAGTTAGCGTACACCGGGGAGCTGTTTTTT. It encodes CASSLELAYTGELFF. Using reference TRBV7-6 and TRBJ2-2 for the parts outside the CDR3, the full variable domain is GAGVSQSPRYKVTKRGQDVALRCDPISGHVSLYWYRQALGQGPEFLTYFNYEAQQDKSGLPNDRFSAERPEGSISTLTIQRTEQRDSAMYRCASSLELAYTGELFFGEGSRLTVL.

For this clone: No conserved phenylalanine or tryptophan ends this CDR3, so it is likely a read error. The chain employs TRBV5-8 and TRBJ2-7; tentative D call: TRBD1 (6 bases). CDR3 length: 15 residues. CDR1 SGHTS and CDR2 YDEGEE come from the germline V gene. The ends were cut back, 4 bases at V and 2 bases at J, with 16 bases in the middle. The CDR3 reads CASSETTGRTYEQYL. Here the CDR3 DNA reads TGTGCCAGCAGCGAAACGACAGGCCGCACCTACGAGCAGTACCTC.

The chain recombines TRBV20-1 with TRBJ2-1; D remains ambiguous. V lost 7 bases to trimming and J lost 6 bases, with 7 bases between them. CDR1 DFQATT and CDR2 SNEGSKA come from the germline V gene (reference sequence). The CDR3 has 10 residues. The CDR3 sequence: CSVVFNEQFF. CDR3 in DNA: TGCAGTGTCGTATTCAATGAGCAGTTCTTC.

This chain connects TRBV5-8 to TRBJ2-1; TRBD1 is a possible D gene (6 bases). The CDR3 totals 16 residues. Germline lookup yields CDR1 SGHTS and CDR2 YDEGEE. V lost 0 bases, J lost 8 bases, and 18 bases lay in between. In DNA, the CDR3 is TGTGCCAGCAGCTTGGGACGGACAGCATTTGGGCATGAGCAGTTCTTC. It encodes CASSLGRTAFGHEQFF. Together with reference TRBV5-8 and TRBJ2-1, the CDR3 gives the full variable domain: EAGVTQSPTHLIKTRGQQATLRCSPISGHTSVYWYQQALGLGLQFLLWYDEGEERNRGNFPPRFSGRQFPNYSSELNVNALELEDSALYLCASSLGRTAFGHEQFFGPGTRLTVL.

This clone came up once. The chain carries TRBV6-1 and TRBJ2-5, with TRBD2 matching over 7 bases. Germline V CDR1 and CDR2: MNHNS, SASEGT. V dropped 6 bases and J dropped 4; count of bases not matched to a gene: 8. The CDR3 is 14 amino acids. CDR3 sequence reads: CASSPPTSAETQYF. CDR3 coding DNA: TGTGCCAGCAGCCCCCCCACTAGCGCAGAGACCCAGTACTTC.

This chain connects TRBV4-1 to TRBJ1-1, with 9 nucleotides matching TRBD1. V lost 3 bases, J lost 0 bases, and 8 bases stayed unmatched. Germline V gene sequence: CDR1 MGHRA, CDR2 YSYEKL. The CDR3 totals 17 residues. For the CDR3, the DNA is TGCGCCAGCAGCCAGACAGGGGGTCCCGTTATGAACACTGAAGCTTTCTTT. It yields the protein CASSQTGGPVMNTEAFF.

The chain is built from TRBV5-1 and TRBJ2-7; 8 positions match TRBD2. The V gene's germline CDR1 is SGHRS and CDR2 YFSETQ. The CDR3 consists of 16 residues. Losses at the gene ends were 4 bases for V and 1 base for J; bases not matched to a gene: 10. The CDR3 region has the DNA TGCGCCAGCAGCGAGCCAGCGGGAGCTGATTCCTACGAGCAGTACTTC. Its protein is CASSEPAGADSYEQYF.

The CDR3 loop is CASSQGGGNTEAFF. DNA for the CDR3: TGTGCCAGCAGCCAAGGCGGCGGGAACACTGAAGCTTTCTTT. The gene calls are TRBV7-3 and TRBJ1-1; D uncertain. Germline V gene lookup returns CDR1 SGHTA and CDR2 FQGTGA. Trimming shortened V by 5 bases and J by 1 base, and 11 bases separated the two germline ends. The CDR3 consists of 14 residues.

This clone came up once. The chain uses TRBV4-2 and TRBJ2-1; TRBD2 agrees at 11 bases. Germline CDR1 is LGHNA and CDR2 is YNFKEQ. The CDR3 spans 17 residues. V dropped 3 bases and J dropped 4; count of bases not matched to a gene: 8. The CDR3 DNA is TGTGCCAGCAGCCACATGACCGGGACTAGCGGTTACAATGAGCAGTTCTTC. As protein: CASSHMTGTSGYNEQFF.

The V and J genes are TRBV6-5 and TRBJ2-7, with 7 bases identical to TRBD1. After removal of 6 bases from V and 2 bases from J, the junction contained 10 bases not matched to a gene. CDR3 length: 15 amino acids. The V gene's germline CDR1 is MNHEY and CDR2 SVGAGI. CDR3 in amino acids: CASRETGTAPYEQYF. The CDR3 DNA is TGTGCCAGCAGGGAGACAGGGACAGCCCCCTACGAGCAGTACTTC.

This sequence joins TRBV4-1 and TRBJ1-5; TRBD1 matches 9 bases. This CDR3 is built from 19 residues. In germline, CDR1 is MGHRA, CDR2 YSYEKL. V lost 1 base and J lost 3; bases outside the gene matches: 13. The CDR3 coding sequence is TGCGCCAGCAGCCAAGTCTGGCCCAACAGGGGGCCGGACAATCAGCCCCAGCATTTT. Translating it yields CASSQVWPNRGPDNQPQHF.

This clone has just one count. The chain joins TRBV7-9 to TRBJ2-7; TRBD1 is a possible D gene (5 bases). The germline V and J ends were trimmed by 5 bases and 3 bases, with 26 bases remaining between them. CDR3 size: 18 residues. CDR1 and CDR2 from the germline V gene are SEHNR and FQNEAQ (reference sequence). As DNA, the CDR3 is TGTGCCAGCAGCCCCAAACCCCCCCGAGACAGATACTTCTACGAGCAGTACTTC. It translates to CASSPKPPRDRYFYEQYF.

The chain combines TRBV10-1 with TRBJ2-3; D call uncertain. The length of the CDR3 is 13 residues. Germline V gene lookup returns CDR1 WNHNN and CDR2 SYGVQD (reference sequence). The V and J ends lost 2 bases and 1 base respectively, with 4 bases between them. CDR3 nucleotide sequence: TGCGCCAGCAGTGAGGCAGGCACAGATACGCAGTATTTT. Protein: CASSEAGTDTQYF.

The chain employs TRBV4-2 and TRBJ2-3; the D gene is possibly TRBD2 (5 bases). The CDR3 runs to 15 residues. Germline loops: CDR1 LGHNA, CDR2 YNFKEQ. V shed 1 base and J shed 2 bases, with 10 bases lying between them. This CDR3 is CASSQAKRTTDTQYF. The CDR3 DNA reads as TGTGCCAGCAGCCAAGCAAAGCGGACCACAGATACGCAGTATTTT.

The genes are TRBV6-5 and TRBJ1-3, with 9 bases that match TRBD1. J lost 8 bases, V lost 6 bases, and 11 bases had no gene match. The germline V gene has CDR1 MNHEY and CDR2 SVGAGI. This CDR3 region has 15 residues. The CDR3 region has the DNA TGTGCCAGCAGACACGACCGGGACAGGGAGGACACCATATATTTT. Translated: CASRHDRDREDTIYF.

This clone was picked up one time. The chain has TRBV4-1 and TRBJ2-2, with TRBD2 matching 10 bases. This CDR3 is built from 16 residues. CDR1 and CDR2 from the germline V gene are MGHRA and YSYEKL. The junction had 9 bases not matched to a gene; V was cut back by 5 bases and J by 6 bases. The CDR3 coding sequence is TGCGCCAGCAGCGAGCGGGAGGGCCTATTTGCCGGGGAGCTGTTTTTT. It is translated as CASSEREGLFAGELFF.

The V and J genes are TRBV13 and TRBJ2-5, with 14 positions matching TRBD2. The CDR3 sequence is 17 residues long. V trimming: 5 bases; J trimming: 4 bases; junction bases outside the gene matches: 9. In germline, CDR1 is PRHDT, CDR2 FYEKMQ (reference sequence). CDR3 sequence: CASSPHRTSGGIETQYF. The CDR3 nucleotides are TGTGCCAGCAGCCCACACCGGACTAGCGGGGGGATAGAGACCCAGTACTTC.